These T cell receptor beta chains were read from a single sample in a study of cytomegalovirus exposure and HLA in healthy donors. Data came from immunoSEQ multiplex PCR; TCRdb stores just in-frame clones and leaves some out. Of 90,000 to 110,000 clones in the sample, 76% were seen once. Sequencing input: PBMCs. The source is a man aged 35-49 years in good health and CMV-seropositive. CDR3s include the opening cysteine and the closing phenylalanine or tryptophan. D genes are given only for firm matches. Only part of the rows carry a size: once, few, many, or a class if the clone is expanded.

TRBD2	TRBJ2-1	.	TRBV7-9	CASSLTRLAGGNEQFF	TGTGCCAGCAGCTTAACGAGGCTAGCGGGAGGCAATGAGCAGTTCTTC
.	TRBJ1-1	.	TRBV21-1	CASSKEGGDGMEPNTEAFF	TGTGCCAGCAGCAAAGAAGGAGGGGACGGAATGGAACCTAACACTGAAGCTTTCTTT
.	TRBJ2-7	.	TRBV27	CASSPVRGYEQYF	TGTGCCAGCAGCCCCGTCCGGGGCTACGAGCAGTACTTC
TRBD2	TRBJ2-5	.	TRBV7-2	CASSVTSGGETQYF	TGTGCCAGCAGCGTAACTAGCGGGGGGGAGACCCAGTACTTC
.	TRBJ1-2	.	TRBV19	CASYRVNYGYTF	TGTGCCAGTTACCGGGTAAACTATGGCTACACCTTC
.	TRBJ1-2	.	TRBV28	CASSLINRVNYGYTF	TGTGCCAGCAGTTTGATAAACCGGGTTAACTATGGCTACACCTTC
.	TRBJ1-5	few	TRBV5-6	CASSLGSGRDSNQPQHF	TGTGCCAGCAGCTTGGGATCAGGGAGGGATAGCAATCAGCCCCAGCATTTT
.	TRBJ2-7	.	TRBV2	CASSAPGVLHEQYF	TGTGCCAGCAGTGCACCGGGGGTTCTGCACGAGCAGTACTTC
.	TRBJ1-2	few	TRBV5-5	CASSLRDSFLYGYTF	TGTGCCAGCAGCCTTAGGGACTCTTTTCTCTATGGCTACACCTTC
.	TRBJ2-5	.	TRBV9	CASSASLQETQYF	TGTGCCAGCAGCGCGTCCTTACAAGAGACCCAGTACTTC
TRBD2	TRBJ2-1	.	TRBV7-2	CASSLVLASGRNEQFF	TGTGCCAGCAGCTTAGTTTTGGCTAGCGGGAGGAATGAGCAGTTCTTC
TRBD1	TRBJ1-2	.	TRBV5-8	CASSLETRTGGFDGYTF	TGTGCCAGCAGCTTGGAAACCCGGACAGGGGGTTTCGATGGCTACACCTTC
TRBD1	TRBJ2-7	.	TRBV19	CASSIRQGMAYEQYF	TGTGCCAGTAGTATAAGACAGGGAATGGCCTACGAGCAGTACTTC
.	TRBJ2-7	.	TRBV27	CASSLSGSYEQYF	TGTGCCAGCAGTTTATCCGGGTCCTACGAGCAGTACTTC
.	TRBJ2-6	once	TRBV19	CASTPSGSGANVLTF	TGTGCCAGTACCCCGTCCGGCTCTGGGGCCAACGTCCTGACTTTC
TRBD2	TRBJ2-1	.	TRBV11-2	CASSPGLAGMFEQFF	TGTGCCAGCAGCCCTGGACTAGCGGGGATGTTTGAGCAGTTCTTC
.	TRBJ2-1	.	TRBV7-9	CASSPKVGLHGVF	TGTGCCAGCAGCCCGAAGGTGGGACTGCATGGTGTCTTC
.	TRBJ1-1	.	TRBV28	CASSLGGRSNTEAFF	TGTGCCAGCAGTTTAGGTGGGAGATCGAACACTGAAGCTTTCTTT
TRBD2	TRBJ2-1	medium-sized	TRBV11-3	CASRERAGGGGDEQFF	TGTGCCAGCAGAGAAAGAGCGGGAGGGGGTGGCGATGAGCAGTTCTTC
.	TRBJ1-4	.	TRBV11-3	CASSFRGANEKLFF	TGTGCCAGCAGCTTCAGGGGAGCTAATGAAAAACTGTTTTTT
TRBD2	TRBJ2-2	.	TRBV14	CASSRRTGLAGGGELFF	TGTGCCAGCAGCCGAAGGACGGGACTAGCGGGAGGCGGGGAGCTGTTTTTT
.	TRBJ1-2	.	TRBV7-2	CASSPVEAIYGYTF	TGTGCCAGCAGCCCCGTAGAGGCGATCTATGGCTACACCTTC
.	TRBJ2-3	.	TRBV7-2	CASSPQGRTSTDTQYF	TGTGCCAGCAGCCCACAGGGACGGACTAGCACAGATACGCAGTATTTT
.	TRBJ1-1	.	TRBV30	CAWSPMGAGTEAFF	TGTGCCTGGAGTCCGATGGGGGCGGGCACTGAAGCTTTCTTT
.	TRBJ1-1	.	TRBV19	CASSDQTGHTPIEAFF	TGTGCCAGTAGTGATCAAACGGGACATACACCTATTGAAGCTTTCTTT
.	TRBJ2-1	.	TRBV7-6	CASSLILQGSEQFF	TGTGCCAGCAGCTTAATATTACAGGGATCTGAGCAGTTCTTC
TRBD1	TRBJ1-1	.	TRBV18	CASSPRQGEAFF	TGTGCCAGCTCACCAAGACAGGGTGAAGCTTTCTTT
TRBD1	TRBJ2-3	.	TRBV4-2	CASSPDRGPDTQYF	TGTGCCAGCAGCCCCGACAGGGGGCCGGATACGCAGTATTTT
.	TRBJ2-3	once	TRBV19	CASSITRDTDTQYF	TGTGCCAGTAGTATTACGAGGGACACAGATACGCAGTATTTT
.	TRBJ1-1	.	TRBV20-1	CSARGPGEAFF	TGCAGTGCTAGAGGGCCGGGTGAAGCTTTCTTT
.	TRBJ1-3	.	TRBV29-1	CSGGGHGNTIYF	TGCAGCGGGGGGGGGCATGGGAACACCATATATTTT
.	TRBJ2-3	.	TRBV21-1	CASNPATGSTDTQYF	TGTGCCAGCAACCCGGCAACAGGGAGCACAGATACGCAGTATTTT
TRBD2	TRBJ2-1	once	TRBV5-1	CASSLGGTSARNEQFF	TGCGCCAGCAGCTTGGGCGGGACTAGCGCCCGCAATGAGCAGTTCTTC
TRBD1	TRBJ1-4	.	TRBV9	CASSETGGHEKLFF	TGTGCCAGCAGCGAAACAGGGGGTCATGAAAAACTGTTTTTT
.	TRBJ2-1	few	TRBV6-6	CASSYFRGNEQFF	TGTGCCAGCAGTTACTTCAGAGGCAATGAGCAGTTCTTC
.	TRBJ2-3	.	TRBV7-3	CASSPRGTDTQYF	TGTGCCAGCAGTCCCAGGGGCACAGATACGCAGTATTTT
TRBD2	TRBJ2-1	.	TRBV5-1	CASSLGAGGPDRGEQFF	TGCGCCAGCAGCTTGGGGGCGGGAGGGCCGGACCGGGGTGAGCAGTTCTTC
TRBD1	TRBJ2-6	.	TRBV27	CATLPGGPGANVLTF	TGTGCCACCCTGCCAGGGGGCCCTGGGGCCAACGTCCTGACTTTC
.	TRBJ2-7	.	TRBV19	CASSIGHTYEQYF	TGTGCCAGTAGTATAGGGCACACCTACGAGCAGTACTTC
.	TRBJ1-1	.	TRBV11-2	CASSLAGRGTEAFF	TGTGCCAGCAGCTTAGCAGGGCGGGGGACTGAAGCTTTCTTT
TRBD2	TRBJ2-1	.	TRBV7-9	CASSPGTSGGNEQFF	TGTGCCAGCAGCCCGGGGACTAGCGGGGGTAATGAGCAGTTCTTC
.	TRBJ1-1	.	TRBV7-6	CASSLAAAGVEDTEAFF	TGTGCCAGCAGCTTAGCGGCGGCGGGGGTGGAGGACACTGAAGCTTTCTTT
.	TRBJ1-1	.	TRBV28	CASSLGGGLRTEAFF	TGTGCCAGCAGTTTAGGGGGGGGGCTGAGGACTGAAGCTTTCTTT
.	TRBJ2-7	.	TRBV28	CASSIGHSLSYEQYF	TGTGCCAGCAGCATAGGACACTCCTTGTCCTACGAGCAGTACTTC
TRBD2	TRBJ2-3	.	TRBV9	CASSVALAGGASTDTQYF	TGTGCCAGCAGCGTAGCTCTAGCGGGGGGGGCTAGCACAGATACGCAGTATTTT
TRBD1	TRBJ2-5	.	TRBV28	CASSRGTGGSGTQYF	TGTGCCAGCAGTCGCGGGACAGGGGGTTCGGGGACCCAGTACTTC
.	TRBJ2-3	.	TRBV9	CASSARGTGTDTQYF	TGTGCCAGCAGCGCGAGGGGGACGGGGACAGATACGCAGTATTTT
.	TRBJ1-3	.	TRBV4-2	CASTSLLSGNTIYF	TGTGCCAGCACCTCTCTCCTCTCTGGAAACACCATATATTTT
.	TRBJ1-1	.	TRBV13	CASSRGQNTEAFF	TGTGCCAGCAGCCGAGGGCAGAACACTGAAGCTTTCTTT
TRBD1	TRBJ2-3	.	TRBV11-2	CASSSPQGVPDTQYF	TGTGCCAGCAGCTCACCCCAGGGGGTTCCAGATACGCAGTATTTT
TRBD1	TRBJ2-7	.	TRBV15	CATSREAGQGFYEQYF	TGTGCCACCAGCAGAGAAGCAGGACAGGGGTTCTACGAGCAGTACTTC
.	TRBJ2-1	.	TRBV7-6	CASSLAIPDNEQFF	TGTGCCAGCAGCTTAGCAATCCCTGACAATGAGCAGTTCTTC
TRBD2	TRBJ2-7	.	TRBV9	CASSATSGFYEQYF	TGTGCCAGCAGCGCGACTAGCGGATTCTACGAGCAGTACTTC